One sample yielded the 31 T cell receptor beta chains listed below, sequenced in a study of human T cells and chemical hapten exposure. Each CDR3 protein gets one entry after TCRdb re-called the RACE reads with MiXCR. This table holds roughly 380,000 distinct CDR3 sequences, nearly 5% found once. This sample's time point: patch test 1, 2 weeks after DPC sensitization. Regarding treatment: therapeutic diphenylcyclopropenone sensitization with weekly scalp DPC. Here the sequenced sample was whole blood, taken in connection with sensitization to the hapten diphenylcyclopropenone (DPC). These receptors were taken from a woman aged 50 to 60 with alopecia areata. Some clones in this sample may be carry-over from other donors' samples.

V gene TRBV4-3 combines with J gene TRBJ2-1; 13 positions match TRBD2. The CDR3 totals 13 residues. The V and J ends lost 1 base and 12 bases, in that order; junction bases with no gene match: 0. Germline V gene data show CDR1 as LGHNA and CDR2 as YSLEER. Here the CDR3 reads CASSQGLAGGQFF. In nucleotides, the CDR3 is TGCGCCAGCAGCCAAGGACTAGCGGGAGGGCAGTTCTTC.

This clonotype has a count of ten or more. The CDR3 DNA is TGTGCCAGCAGTTGGGGGACAGGGGACCTGAGGCAGTACTTC. Protein: CASSWGTGDLRQYF. The chain is built from TRBV28 and TRBJ2-7; 10 nucleotides agree with TRBD1. The junction had 9 bases not matched to a gene; V was cut back by 4 bases and J by 9 bases. Germline-derived CDR1 and CDR2 are MDHEN and SYDVKM. The CDR3 has 14 residues.

This clonotype was seen at least ten times. The rearrangement joins TRBV7-9 to TRBJ2-2; D remains ambiguous. The CDR3 is 12 amino acids. Germline CDR1 SEHNR, CDR2 FQNEAQ (reference sequence). V dropped 2 bases and J dropped 6 bases, with 4 bases sitting between them. CDR3 sequence: CASSLYSGELFF. For the CDR3, the DNA is TGTGCCAGCAGCTTATACTCCGGGGAGCTGTTTTTT. The full variable domain, rest sourced from reference TRBV7-9 and TRBJ2-2, is DTGVSQNPRHKITKRGQNVTFRCDPISEHNRLYWYRQTLGQGPEFLTYFQNEAQLEKSRLLSDRFSAERPKGSFSTLEIQRTEQGDSAMYLCASSLYSGELFFGEGSRLTVL.

There are a few counts of this clonotype. The rearrangement links TRBV28 to TRBJ1-5; no clear D gene. The V end was cut by 7 bases, the J end by 0 bases, with 13 bases between. The CDR3 has 15 residues. CDR1 and CDR2 from the germline V gene are MDHEN and SYDVKM. The DNA of the CDR3 is TGTGCCAGCATGCCGAGGGCCGATAGCAATCAGCCCCAGCATTTT. It yields the protein CASMPRADSNQPQHF.

A few counts support this clonotype. The chain carries TRBV5-5 and TRBJ2-7; 7 nucleotides align to TRBD2. CDR1 is SGHKS, CDR2 YYEKEE, per germline (reference sequence). The CDR3 spans 12 residues. V lost 7 bases to trimming and J lost 5 bases; unmatched junction nucleotides: 6. CDR3 loop: CASRRGGDEQYF. CDR3 bases: TGTGCCAGCCGACGTGGGGGGGACGAGCAGTACTTC.

This clonotype occurred many times. In DNA, the CDR3 is TGTGCCAGCAGTTGGACCGGGACTGAAGCTTTCTTT. Translation gives CASSWTGTEAFF. This sequence joins TRBV11-2 and TRBJ1-1; no firm D call. Trimming cost V 6 bases and J 5 bases, with 10 bases left between them. The CDR3 contains 12 residues. Germline V lookup: CDR1 SGHAT, CDR2 FQNNGV.

The sample holds a few counts of this clonotype. The rearrangement uses TRBV29-1 and TRBJ2-1, with D maybe TRBD1 (6 bases). CDR3 size: 14 residues. CDR1 and CDR2 from the germline V gene are SQVTM and ANQGSEA. Trimming stripped 3 bases from V and 5 bases from J, with 14 bases between. The chain's CDR3 is CSVDPRAGDNEQFF. In DNA, the CDR3 is TGCAGCGTTGACCCCAGGGCAGGGGACAATGAGCAGTTCTTC.

The rearrangement uses TRBV5-1 and TRBJ2-3; D is tentatively TRBD1 or TRBD2 (5 bases each). V lost 2 bases and J lost 0, with 10 bases in between. Germline values: CDR1 SGHRS, CDR2 YFSETQ. The CDR3 totals 15 residues. Here the CDR3 reads CASSFWDLSTDTQYF. The CDR3 nucleotides read TGCGCCAGCAGCTTTTGGGACCTGAGCACAGATACGCAGTATTTT.

This clonotype was counted ten times or more. V usage is TRBV11-1 and J usage is TRBJ2-7; D uncertain. CDR3 size: 13 residues. Germline V gives CDR1 SGHAT, CDR2 FQDESV (reference sequence). V lost 0 bases to trimming and J lost 1 base, with 4 bases between them. As DNA, the CDR3 is TGTGCCAGCAGCTTAGCGCGGTCCTACGAGCAGTACTTC. This gives the protein CASSLARSYEQYF.

This clonotype was counted many times. This chain links TRBV11-2 with TRBJ1-3; D uncertain. Germline V CDR1 and CDR2: SGHAT, FQNNGV. This CDR3 contains 16 residues. V lost 5 bases to trimming and J lost 0 bases, with 14 bases between them. In DNA, the CDR3 is TGTGCCAGCAGCCCATTCGCGCGCCGCTCTGGAAACACCATATATTTT. As protein: CASSPFARRSGNTIYF.

There are many counts of this clonotype. This chain connects TRBV4-1 to TRBJ1-6; 9 bases align to TRBD1. The CDR3 runs to 17 residues. The ends lost 1 base at V and 9 bases at J; junction bases unmatched: 10. CDR1 and CDR2 (germline): MGHRA, YSYEKL. CDR3 sequence: CASSQVIPDRGGSPLHF. The CDR3 bases are TGCGCCAGCAGCCAAGTCATACCGGACAGGGGAGGTTCACCCCTCCACTTT.

Note on this clonotype: A read error may be the cause here, since a much bigger clone is one base away. The chain joins TRBV5-1 to TRBJ2-3, with D hard to call. This CDR3 contains 13 residues. V was clipped by 4 bases and J by 4 bases, with 10 bases between them. The germline CDR1 and CDR2 sequences are SGHRS and YFSETQ. This CDR3 reads CASSRTGSDTQYF. CDR3 bases: TGCGCCAGCAGCAGAACTGGCTCAGATACGCAGTATTTT.

The sample holds a few counts of this clonotype. The chain carries TRBV28 and TRBJ1-1, with a tentative D call TRBD1 (6 bases). Germline CDR1 and CDR2: MDHEN and SYDVKM. Trimming took off 7 bases at V and 10 bases at J, with 16 bases between the two ends. This CDR3 is 12 amino acids long. The DNA for the CDR3 is TGTGCCAGCACCCCCCCGGGGGACACAGCTTTCTTT. Translation: CASTPPGDTAFF. The full variable domain, completed using reference TRBV28 and TRBJ1-1, is DVKVTQSSRYLVKRTGEKVFLECVQDMDHENMFWYRQDPGLGLRLIYFSYDVKMKEKGDIPEGYSVSREKKERFSLILESASTNQTSMYLCASTPPGDTAFFGQGTRLTVV.

This clonotype occurred many times. In DNA form, the CDR3 reads TGTGCCAGCAGCCCAGACGGGACAGTATTATCGGGTGGCTACACCTTC. Amino acids: CASSPDGTVLSGGYTF. V is TRBV11-1 and J is TRBJ1-2; 7 bases are shared with TRBD1. Germline trimming cut 5 bases from V and 7 bases from J; bases unmatched to any gene: 16. Germline V gene lookup returns CDR1 SGHAT and CDR2 FQDESV (reference sequence). This CDR3 has 16 amino acids.

This clonotype was picked up many times. The genes are TRBV28 and TRBJ1-1; tentatively, D is TRBD1 (5 bases). V was shortened by 6 bases and J by 1 base, with 9 bases between the two germline ends. The V gene's germline CDR1 is MDHEN and CDR2 SYDVKM. CDR3 length: 13 residues. DNA of the CDR3: TGTGCCAGCAGCTTGGGACGGAACACTGAAGCTTTCTTT. The encoded protein is CASSLGRNTEAFF. Looking up the rest from reference TRBV28 and TRBJ1-1 gives the full variable domain: DVKVTQSSRYLVKRTGEKVFLECVQDMDHENMFWYRQDPGLGLRLIYFSYDVKMKEKGDIPEGYSVSREKKERFSLILESASTNQTSMYLCASSLGRNTEAFFGQGTRLTVV.

This clonotype has only a few counts. The chain combines TRBV27 with TRBJ1-5; D is perhaps TRBD1 (5 bases). With 5 bases removed from V and 6 bases from J, the gap between germline ends came to 17 bases. The germline V gene encodes CDR1 MNHEY and CDR2 SMNVEV (reference sequence). The CDR3 consists of 15 residues. CDR3 residues: CASSTRGGVSQPQHF. DNA of the CDR3: TGTGCCAGCAGTACCCGGGGGGGTGTGAGTCAGCCCCAGCATTTT.

This clonotype showed up many times. The rearrangement uses TRBV7-2 and TRBJ2-7, with 9 bases aligning to TRBD2. Germline V gene data show CDR1 as SGHTA and CDR2 as FQGNSA. V dropped 1 base and J dropped 3; count of bases not matched to a gene: 7. The CDR3 consists of 16 residues. As DNA, the CDR3 is TGTGCCAGCAGCTTAGGCCCTAGCGGGAATGACTACGAGCAGTACTTC. Translated, it gives CASSLGPSGNDYEQYF.

This clonotype was seen a few times. The J gene is TRBJ2-5, the V gene TRBV7-3; 7 nucleotides match TRBD1. Germline-derived CDR1 and CDR2 are SGHTA and FQGTGA. The CDR3 covers 15 residues. With 5 bases clipped from V and 1 base from J, the junction kept 7 bases outside the gene matches. The CDR3 DNA reads as TGTGCCAGCAGCCCGACAGGGATAAGCCAAGAGACCCAGTACTTC. Amino acid sequence: CASSPTGISQETQYF.

The CDR3 bases are TGTGCCAGCAGTTACCCAGTCGGGGAGCTGTTTTTT. Translating gives CASSYPVGELFF. This chain connects TRBV6-2 or TRBV6-3 to TRBJ2-2; D is undetermined. Germline assignment: CDR1 MNHEY and CDR2 SVGEGT. V lost 2 bases to trimming and J lost 7 bases, with 5 bases between them. The CDR3 extends over 12 amino acids.

This clonotype has only a few counts. The rearrangement joins TRBV27 to TRBJ1-1; D remains ambiguous. V was trimmed by 2 bases and J by 0 bases, leaving 10 bases between them. CDR3 length equals 15 residues. Germline values: CDR1 MNHEY, CDR2 SMNVEV (reference sequence). The CDR3 loop reads CASSLGQALNTEAFF. CDR3 nucleotides: TGTGCCAGCAGTTTAGGGCAGGCCCTGAACACTGAAGCTTTCTTT.

The table lists this clonotype with many counts. The chain combines TRBV9 with TRBJ2-2; either TRBD1 or TRBD2 may supply D (5 bases each). Deletions cut 0 bases from V and 4 bases from J, with 13 bases between. Germline V gene sequence: CDR1 SGDLS, CDR2 YYNGEE. The CDR3 consists of 16 residues. In nucleotides, the CDR3 is TGTGCCAGCAGCGTAGGAGGGCAGGGAATCACCGGGGAGCTGTTTTTT. Its translation: CASSVGGQGITGELFF.

This clonotype was counted at least ten times. V gene TRBV20-1 combines with J gene TRBJ2-4; possibly TRBD1 for D (6 bases). The V gene's germline CDR1 is DFQATT and CDR2 SNEGSKA (reference sequence). Trimming stripped 3 bases from V and 0 bases from J, with 12 bases between. The CDR3 has 15 residues. CDR3 residues: CSASLRGLAKNIQYF. CDR3 coding DNA: TGCAGTGCTAGCTTAAGGGGGTTAGCCAAAAACATTCAGTACTTC.

This clonotype was observed at least ten times. This chain links TRBV27 with TRBJ1-1; D not certain. The length of the CDR3 is 13 residues. Germline assignment: CDR1 MNHEY and CDR2 SMNVEV (reference sequence). The germline V and J ends were trimmed by 5 bases and 1 base, with 8 bases remaining between them. CDR3 nucleotides: TGTGCCAGCAGTATAGGCTCGAACACTGAAGCTTTCTTT. Translating it yields CASSIGSNTEAFF.

The V and J genes are TRBV5-1 and TRBJ2-3; the D gene is possibly TRBD1 (6 bases). Germline-derived CDR1 and CDR2 are SGHRS and YFSETQ. The CDR3 has 15 residues. V lost 7 bases to trimming and J lost 1 base, with 16 bases between them. The CDR3 DNA reads TGCGCCAGCGGGGGCGGGCCCGATGGCACAGATACGCAGTATTTT. This gives the protein CASGGGPDGTDTQYF.

This clonotype has a count of ten or more. The genes are TRBV3-1 and TRBJ1-1, with 7 bases matching TRBD1. CDR1 is LGHDT, CDR2 YNNKEL, per germline (reference sequence). Trimming at V came to 3 bases and at J to 3 bases, leaving 4 bases not matched to a gene. The CDR3 runs to 14 residues. In nucleotides, the CDR3 is TGTGCCAGCAGCCACCAGGGGGGCCACACTGAAGCTTTCTTT. It specifies CASSHQGGHTEAFF.

Many counts were recorded for this clonotype. The J gene is TRBJ2-7, the V gene TRBV20-1; D uncertain. The CDR3 has 15 residues. CDR1 is DFQATT and CDR2 is SNEGSKA in the germline V gene (reference sequence). CDR3 residues: CKGNGPEILAYEQYF. CDR3 nucleotide sequence: TGCAAGGGAAATGGGCCCGAGATCTTAGCCTACGAGCAGTACTTC.

This clonotype was detected a few times. The rearrangement joins TRBV9 to TRBJ2-5, with 14 bases aligning to TRBD2. Germline trimming cut 4 bases from V and 4 bases from J; bases unmatched to any gene: 15. Germline lookup yields CDR1 SGDLS and CDR2 YYNGEE. The CDR3 runs to 19 residues. CDR3 coding DNA: TGTGCCAGCAGCCCTGGACTAGCGGGAGGTATTGGAGCAGGAGAGACCCAGTACTTC. It encodes CASSPGLAGGIGAGETQYF.

This clonotype was recorded many times. The genes are TRBV13 and TRBJ2-3; D might be TRBD2 (5 bases). The CDR3 length is 15 residues. CDR1 is PRHDT and CDR2 is FYEKMQ in the germline V gene (reference sequence). V gave up 1 base and J gave up 3 bases, with 11 bases separating them. Here the CDR3 reads CASSLAGRGTDTQYF. The DNA for the CDR3 is TGTGCCAGCAGCTTAGCGGGAAGAGGAACAGATACGCAGTATTTT.

The rearrangement links TRBV6-1 to TRBJ1-1; TRBD1 is a possible D gene (5 bases). This CDR3 has 14 residues. CDR1 MNHNS and CDR2 SASEGT come from the germline V gene. The germline V and J ends were trimmed by 5 bases and 4 bases, with 14 bases remaining between them. The CDR3 is CASSSQMGGTEAFF. CDR3 sequence (DNA): TGTGCCAGCAGTTCACAGATGGGGGGCACTGAAGCTTTCTTT.

V is TRBV4-1 and J is TRBJ2-3, with 10 bases that match TRBD2. The germline gives CDR1 MGHRA, CDR2 YSYEKL. After removal of 0 bases from V and 3 bases from J, the junction contained 3 bases not matched to a gene. The CDR3 is 16 residues long. This chain's CDR3 is CASSQEAGGPTDTQYF. The CDR3 coding sequence is TGCGCCAGCAGCCAAGAAGCGGGGGGGCCAACAGATACGCAGTATTTT.

This chain joins TRBV7-8 and TRBJ1-5; 7 positions match TRBD1. Germline CDR1 is SGHVS and CDR2 is FQNEAQ. J gave up 1 base and V 5 bases, and 14 bases lay outside the gene matches. The CDR3 totals 18 residues. CDR3 in DNA: TGTGCCAGCAGCGCGGAGACAGGGCAGCTGGAGAGCAATCAGCCCCAGCATTTT. This gives the protein CASSAETGQLESNQPQHF. The full variable domain, rest sourced from reference TRBV7-8 and TRBJ1-5, is GAGVSQSPRYKVAKRGQDVALRCDPISGHVSLFWYQQALGQGPEFLTYFQNEAQLDKSGLPSDRFFAERPEGSVSTLKIQRTQQEDSAVYLCASSAETGQLESNQPQHFGDGTRLSIL.